The rows below give T cell receptor beta chains drawn from one sample of a study of shared clonotypes between healthy human individuals. Only in-frame clones appear in the TCRdb table, and some are missing; sequencing was by immunoSEQ multiplex PCR. The sample contains approximately 1.9 million clones, 85% to 95% of which appear only once. The sample taken for sequencing was naive CD8+ T cells from PBMCs. Receptors originate from a young man in good health. Some clones in this sample may be carry-over from other donors' samples. CDR3s include the opening cysteine and the closing phenylalanine or tryptophan. Fields, in order: V gene, D gene, J gene, clone size, CDR3 DNA, CDR3 protein. The D gene is left open where the match is weak. Clone size is shown for a subset of rows, as once, few, many or a class of expanded clone.

V: TRBV7-3; D: TRBD1; J: TRBJ2-3; size: -; DNA: TGTGCCAGCAGCGTACCCGGGACAGGGGGCGCAGATACGCAGTATTTT; CDR3: CASSVPGTGGADTQYF
V: TRBV7-6; D: TRBD1; J: TRBJ1-6; size: -; DNA: TGTGCCAGCAGCTTAGTTGGGACAGTCAATAATTCACCCCTCCACTTT; CDR3: CASSLVGTVNNSPLHF
V: TRBV13; D: -; J: TRBJ2-1; size: -; DNA: TGTGCCAGCAGCCCAAGGGGTGTCCTCTGGGAGCAGTTCTTC; CDR3: CASSPRGVLWEQFF
V: TRBV27; D: TRBD1; J: TRBJ2-7; size: once; DNA: TGTGCCAGCCGGGACAGGGCATACTACGAGCAGTACTTC; CDR3: CASRDRAYYEQYF
V: TRBV2; D: -; J: TRBJ2-7; size: -; DNA: TGTGCCAGCAGGGAGCAGGGGGGAGGTTTCTACGAGCAGTACTTC; CDR3: CASREQGGGFYEQYF
V: TRBV7-9; D: -; J: TRBJ2-1; size: once; DNA: TGTGCCAGCAGCCTAACGGCGGGGCCAGGCGATGAGCAGTTCTTC; CDR3: CASSLTAGPGDEQFF
V: TRBV5-6; D: TRBD1; J: TRBJ2-2; size: -; DNA: TGTGCCAGCAGCTTGGAACAGGGGGTTCGCGGGGAGCTGTTTTTT; CDR3: CASSLEQGVRGELFF
V: TRBV27; D: -; J: TRBJ1-2; size: once; DNA: TGTGCCAGCAGTACGAAGAAGGGCTTTGGCGGCTACACCTTC; CDR3: CASSTKKGFGGYTF
V: TRBV19; D: TRBD1; J: TRBJ2-2; size: once; DNA: TGTGCCAGTAGTCTTCCGACAGGGCCGGACACCGGGGAGCTGTTTTTT; CDR3: CASSLPTGPDTGELFF
V: TRBV12-1; D: -; J: TRBJ2-5; size: -; DNA: TGTGCCAGCAGCTCACGGGAGTGCGGGATAGGGGAGACCCAGTACTTC; CDR3: CASSSRECGIGETQYF
V: TRBV5-1; D: -; J: TRBJ2-1; size: -; DNA: TGCGCCAGCAGCTTGTCCGGACTACCCGCCTACAATGAGCAGTTCTTC; CDR3: CASSLSGLPAYNEQFF
V: TRBV4-1; D: TRBD1; J: TRBJ2-7; size: -; DNA: TGCGCCAGCAGCCAAGATTTGACAGGGGGCGAGCAGTACTTC; CDR3: CASSQDLTGGEQYF
V: TRBV5-6; D: -; J: TRBJ1-1; size: -; DNA: TGTGCCAGCAGCTTCCCAAGGACTGAAGCTTTCTTT; CDR3: CASSFPRTEAFF
V: TRBV9; D: -; J: TRBJ2-3; size: -; DNA: TGTGCCAGCCAAGCAGGGGCCGGCACAGATACGCAGTATTTT; CDR3: CASQAGAGTDTQYF
V: TRBV11-2; D: -; J: TRBJ1-5; size: once; DNA: TGTGCCAGCAGCTTAGGAGGGGCGGCCGGGGGGCCCCAGCATTTT; CDR3: CASSLGGAAGGPQHF
V: TRBV4-2; D: -; J: TRBJ2-3; size: -; DNA: TGTGCCAGCAGCTCTAGGGATACGCAGTATTTT; CDR3: CASSSRDTQYF
V: TRBV19; D: -; J: TRBJ1-1; size: -; DNA: TGTGCCAGTAGATTCTCGGAGCTGAACACTGAAGCTTTCTTT; CDR3: CASRFSELNTEAFF
V: TRBV5-4; D: -; J: TRBJ1-1; size: -; DNA: TGTGCCAGCAGCTTTCGGGGTTGGACTGAAGCTTTCTTT; CDR3: CASSFRGWTEAFF
V: TRBV7-9; D: -; J: TRBJ1-2; size: once; DNA: TGTGCCAGCAGCTTAGGTGCTAACTATGGCTACACCTTC; CDR3: CASSLGANYGYTF
V: TRBV5-6; D: -; J: TRBJ1-5; size: -; DNA: TGTGCCAGCAGCTTTGGAGGGTACAGCAATCAGCCCCAGCATTTT; CDR3: CASSFGGYSNQPQHF
V: TRBV2; D: TRBD2; J: TRBJ2-5; size: -; DNA: TGTGCCAGCAAAGGGAGACTAGCGGGAGAGACCCAGTACTTC; CDR3: CASKGRLAGETQYF
V: TRBV19; D: TRBD1; J: TRBJ1-1; size: -; DNA: TGTGCCAGTAACCCGAGACAGGGGGTTTTAACCATGAACACTGAAGCTTTCTTT; CDR3: CASNPRQGVLTMNTEAFF
V: TRBV15; D: -; J: TRBJ2-7; size: -; DNA: TGTGCCACCAGCAATATTAGGGAAAACGAGCAGTACTTC; CDR3: CATSNIRENEQYF
V: TRBV9; D: TRBD1; J: TRBJ1-1; size: few; DNA: TGTGCCAGCAGTCCCGGGGGACAGACCTTTCGGAACACTGAAGCTTTCTTT; CDR3: CASSPGGQTFRNTEAFF